This record looks at one T cell receptor (beta chain) sequence and its context. Germline V lookup: CDR1 MGHRA, CDR2 YSYEKL. The ends were cut back, 4 bases at V and 2 bases at J, with 20 bases in the middle. CDR3 length equals 17 residues. Authors' data handling: The assay estimated nucleated cells by amplifying reference gene primers. Libraries were prepared by immunoSEQ multiplex PCR; TCRdb keeps only in-frame clonotypes and omits some of them. V, J and clone size are those of that table, while D and trimming were read from the DNA. The top ten hold approximately 0.48% of the sample, which has approximately 160,000 clones, more than 85% seen once. The sample comes from a study of blood T cell repertoires in COVID-19. For the study at large: Sites across the United States, Italy and Spain contributed samples from acute and convalescent COVID-19. Sample material is recorded as cDNA or gDNA derived from T cells, B-cell-depleted T cells, or PBMCs.

This TCR was recovered from a man aged 45-60 years with acute or convalescent COVID-19. The chain uses TRBV4-1 and TRBJ2-5; tentative D call: TRBD2 (5 bases). The source material was peripheral blood. DNA of the CDR3: TGCGCCAGCAGCCCCCCCCGGACTCCGTTGGCACAAGAGACCCAGTACTTC. Translation gives CASSPPRTPLAQETQYF.